This entry is about one T cell receptor (beta chain). Clones were read by immunoSEQ multiplex PCR, and TCRdb kept only the in-frame ones, dropping some. The sample contains about 26,000 clones, 81% of which appear only once. V lost 4 bases and J lost 5; bases outside the gene matches: 11. CDR1 SGHRS and CDR2 YFSETQ come from the germline V gene. The CDR3 is 15 amino acids. This sample's time point: blood 2 weeks post-SBRT. Treatment noted: 15 Gy SBRT to primary tumor, nephrectomy 4 weeks later. The data derive from a study of radiation and T cells in renal cell carcinoma. Sequenced here: blood, sampled from a patient whose treatment included radiotherapy and nephrectomy. The sequence derives from a man aged 55 to 69 with renal cell carcinoma. The rearrangement joins TRBV5-1 to TRBJ2-7; 8 nucleotides align to TRBD2. The CDR3 is CASSESGTRLHEQYF. CDR3 nucleotide sequence: TGCGCCAGCAGCGAATCCGGGACTAGGCTGCACGAGCAGTACTTC.